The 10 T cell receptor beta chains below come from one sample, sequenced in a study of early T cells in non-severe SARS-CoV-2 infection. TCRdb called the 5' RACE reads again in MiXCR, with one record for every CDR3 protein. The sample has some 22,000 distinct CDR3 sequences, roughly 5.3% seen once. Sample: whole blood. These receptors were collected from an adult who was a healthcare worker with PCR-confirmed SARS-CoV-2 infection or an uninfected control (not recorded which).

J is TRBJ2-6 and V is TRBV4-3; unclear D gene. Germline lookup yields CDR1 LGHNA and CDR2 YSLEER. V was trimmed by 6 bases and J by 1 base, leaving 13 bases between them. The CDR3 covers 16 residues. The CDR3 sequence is CASSPDVASGANVLTF. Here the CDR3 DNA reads TGCGCCAGCAGTCCAGACGTAGCATCTGGGGCCAACGTCCTGACTTTC.

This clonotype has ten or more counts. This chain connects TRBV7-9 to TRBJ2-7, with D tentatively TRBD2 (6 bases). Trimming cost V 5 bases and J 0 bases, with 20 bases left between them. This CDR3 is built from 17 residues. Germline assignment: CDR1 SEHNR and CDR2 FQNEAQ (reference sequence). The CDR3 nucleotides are TGTGCCAGCAGCCCCGGCCCCCGGGACTCCAGCTCCTACGAGCAGTACTTC. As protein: CASSPGPRDSSSYEQYF.

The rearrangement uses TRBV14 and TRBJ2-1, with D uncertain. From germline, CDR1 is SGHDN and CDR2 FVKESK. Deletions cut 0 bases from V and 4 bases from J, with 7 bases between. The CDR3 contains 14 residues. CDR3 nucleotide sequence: TGTGCCAGCAGCCAAGAAATAGTTTACAATGAGCAGTTCTTC. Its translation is CASSQEIVYNEQFF.

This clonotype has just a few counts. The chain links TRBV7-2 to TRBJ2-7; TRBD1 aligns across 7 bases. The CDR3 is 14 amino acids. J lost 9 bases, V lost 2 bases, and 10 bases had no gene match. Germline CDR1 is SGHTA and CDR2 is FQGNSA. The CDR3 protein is CASSLTWGTEGQYF. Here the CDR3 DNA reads TGTGCCAGCAGCTTAACGTGGGGGACAGAGGGGCAGTACTTC.

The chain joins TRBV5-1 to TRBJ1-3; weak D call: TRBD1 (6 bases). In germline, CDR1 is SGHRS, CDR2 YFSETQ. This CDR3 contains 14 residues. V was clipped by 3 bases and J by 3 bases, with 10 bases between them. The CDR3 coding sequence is TGCGCCAGCAGCTACACAGGGTTTGGAAACACCATATATTTT. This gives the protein CASSYTGFGNTIYF.

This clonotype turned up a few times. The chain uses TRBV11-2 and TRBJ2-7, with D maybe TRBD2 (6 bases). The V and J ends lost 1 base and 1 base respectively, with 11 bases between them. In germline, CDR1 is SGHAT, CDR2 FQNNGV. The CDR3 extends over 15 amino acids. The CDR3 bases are TGTGCCAGCAGCTTAGTGGAGGGGATTTCCTACGAGCAGTACTTC. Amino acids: CASSLVEGISYEQYF.

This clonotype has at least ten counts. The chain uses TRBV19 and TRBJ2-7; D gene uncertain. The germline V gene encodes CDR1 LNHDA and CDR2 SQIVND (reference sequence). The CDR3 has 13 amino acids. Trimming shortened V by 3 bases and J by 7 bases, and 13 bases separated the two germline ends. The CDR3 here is CASSMRSSGEQYF. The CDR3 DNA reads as TGTGCCAGTAGTATGCGGAGTTCTGGGGAGCAGTACTTC.

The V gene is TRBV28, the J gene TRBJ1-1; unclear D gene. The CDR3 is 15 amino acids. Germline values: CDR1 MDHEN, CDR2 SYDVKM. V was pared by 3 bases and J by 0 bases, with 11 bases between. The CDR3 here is CASSFYGALNTEAFF. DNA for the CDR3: TGTGCCAGCAGTTTCTACGGCGCTTTGAACACTGAAGCTTTCTTT.

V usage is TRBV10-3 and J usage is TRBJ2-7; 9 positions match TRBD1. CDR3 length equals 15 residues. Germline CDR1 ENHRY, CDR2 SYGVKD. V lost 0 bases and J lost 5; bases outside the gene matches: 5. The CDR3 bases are TGTGCCATCAGTGAGTCCCTACAGGGGGCCAACGAGCAGTACTTC. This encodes CAISESLQGANEQYF.

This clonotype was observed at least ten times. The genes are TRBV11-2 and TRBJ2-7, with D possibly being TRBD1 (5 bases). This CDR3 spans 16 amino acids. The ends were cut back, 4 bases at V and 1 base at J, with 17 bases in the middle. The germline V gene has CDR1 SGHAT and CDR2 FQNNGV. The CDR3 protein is CASSSNPPGASYEQYF. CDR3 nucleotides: TGTGCCAGCAGCTCCAACCCTCCTGGGGCTTCCTACGAGCAGTACTTC.